A single T cell receptor (beta chain) is shown here with its context. The sample belongs to a study of CD8+CD57+ T cells in acquired aplastic anemia. Genomic DNA templated the TCR beta VDJ and CDR3 profiling. MiXCR, applied by TCRdb to the reads, yields one record per CDR3 protein. The profile covers 270,000 or so distinct CDR3 sequences, with 82% appearing a single time and around 40% taken by the ten largest. Previously, flow cytometry had revealed CD8+CD57+ cell expansion in the patients chosen for sequencing. The source is a human donor with aplastic anemia. The sample consisted of sorted CD4+, CD8+, or CD8+CD57+ T cells (not recorded which) from PBMCs.

As DNA, the CDR3 is TGTGCCAGCAGTCATTGGACAGGGTGGTACGAGCAGTACTTC. Translating gives CASSHWTGWYEQYF. This sequence joins TRBV6-1 and TRBJ2-7; TRBD1 matches 8 bases. V was clipped by 5 bases and J by 4 bases; unmatched bases: 7. CDR1 and CDR2 (germline): MNHNS, SASEGT. This CDR3 region has 14 residues.